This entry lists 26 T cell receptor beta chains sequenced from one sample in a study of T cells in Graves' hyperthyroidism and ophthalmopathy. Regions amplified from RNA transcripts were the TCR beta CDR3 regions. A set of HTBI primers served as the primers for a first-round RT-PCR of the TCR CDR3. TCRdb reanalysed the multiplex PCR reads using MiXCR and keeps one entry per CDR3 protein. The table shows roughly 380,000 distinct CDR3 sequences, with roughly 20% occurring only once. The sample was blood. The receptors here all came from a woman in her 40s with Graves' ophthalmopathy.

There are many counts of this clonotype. The CDR3 loop is CASSNVAGGEQYF. CDR3 coding DNA: TGTGCCAGCTCAAACGTAGCGGGAGGCGAGCAGTACTTC. This chain connects TRBV18 to TRBJ2-7; TRBD2 aligns across 10 bases. V shed 5 bases, J shed 6 bases, and the junction held 4 bases outside the gene matches. CDR3 size: 13 residues. Germline V gene sequence: CDR1 KGHSH, CDR2 LQKENI.

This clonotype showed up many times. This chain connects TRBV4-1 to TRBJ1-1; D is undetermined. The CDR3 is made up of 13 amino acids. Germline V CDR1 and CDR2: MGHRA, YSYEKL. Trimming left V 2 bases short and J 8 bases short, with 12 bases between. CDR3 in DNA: TGCGCCAGCAGCCAAACCACGGCCACGGAAGCTTTCTTT. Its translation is CASSQTTATEAFF.

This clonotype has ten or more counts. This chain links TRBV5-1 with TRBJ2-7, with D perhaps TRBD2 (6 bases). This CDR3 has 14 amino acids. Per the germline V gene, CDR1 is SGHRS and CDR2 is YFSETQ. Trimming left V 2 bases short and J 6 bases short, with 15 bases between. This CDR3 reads CASSFGGERVEQYF. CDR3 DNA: TGCGCCAGCAGCTTCGGCGGGGAAAGGGTCGAGCAGTACTTC.

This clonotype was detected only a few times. CDR3 nucleotide sequence: TGCGCCAGCAGCCAAGTAGGGTTGGACACTGAAGCTTTCTTT. This codes for CASSQVGLDTEAFF. This chain connects TRBV4-1 to TRBJ1-1; D uncertain. Germline-derived CDR1 and CDR2 are MGHRA and YSYEKL. The CDR3 totals 14 residues. The V gene lost 1 base and the J gene lost 3 bases, with 9 bases spanning the gap.

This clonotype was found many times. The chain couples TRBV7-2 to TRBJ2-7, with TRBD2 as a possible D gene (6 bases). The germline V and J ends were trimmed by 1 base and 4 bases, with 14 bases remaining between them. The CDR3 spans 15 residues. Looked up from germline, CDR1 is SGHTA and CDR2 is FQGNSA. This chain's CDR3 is CASSLDASATYEQYF. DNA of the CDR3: TGTGCCAGCAGCTTAGACGCTAGCGCTACATACGAGCAGTACTTC.

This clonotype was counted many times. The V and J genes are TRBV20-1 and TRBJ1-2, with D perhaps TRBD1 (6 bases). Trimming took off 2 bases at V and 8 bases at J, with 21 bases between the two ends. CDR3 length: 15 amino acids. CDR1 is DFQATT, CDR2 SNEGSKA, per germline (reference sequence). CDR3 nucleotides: TGCAGTGCTAGACCCGGCGACAGGTCCCCGTGGGGCTACACCTTC. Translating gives CSARPGDRSPWGYTF.

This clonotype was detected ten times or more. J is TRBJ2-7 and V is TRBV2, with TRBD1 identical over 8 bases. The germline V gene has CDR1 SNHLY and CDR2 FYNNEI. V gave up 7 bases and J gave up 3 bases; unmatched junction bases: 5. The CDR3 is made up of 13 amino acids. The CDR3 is CASNTGGLYEQYF. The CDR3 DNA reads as TGTGCCAGCAATACAGGGGGTCTCTACGAGCAGTACTTC.

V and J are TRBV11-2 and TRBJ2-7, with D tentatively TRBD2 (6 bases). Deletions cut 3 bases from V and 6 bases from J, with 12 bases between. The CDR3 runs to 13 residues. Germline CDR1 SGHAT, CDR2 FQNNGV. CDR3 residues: CASSFGGSAEQYF. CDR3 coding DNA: TGTGCCAGCAGCTTTGGAGGGTCTGCCGAGCAGTACTTC.

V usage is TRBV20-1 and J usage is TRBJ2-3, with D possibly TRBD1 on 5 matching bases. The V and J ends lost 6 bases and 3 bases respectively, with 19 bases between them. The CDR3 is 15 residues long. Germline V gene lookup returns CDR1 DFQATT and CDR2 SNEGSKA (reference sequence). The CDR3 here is CSATKGAAQTDTQYF. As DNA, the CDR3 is TGCAGTGCCACAAAAGGGGCGGCCCAGACAGATACGCAGTATTTT.

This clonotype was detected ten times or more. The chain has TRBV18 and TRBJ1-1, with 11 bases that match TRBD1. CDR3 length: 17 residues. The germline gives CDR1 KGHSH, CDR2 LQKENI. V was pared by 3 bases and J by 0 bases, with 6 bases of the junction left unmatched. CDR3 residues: CASSPGTGGTMNTEAFF. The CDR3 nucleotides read TGTGCCAGCTCACCCGGGACAGGGGGAACTATGAACACTGAAGCTTTCTTT. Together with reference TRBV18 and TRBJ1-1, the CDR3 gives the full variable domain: NAGVMQNPRHLVRRRGQEARLRCSPMKGHSHVYWYRQLPEEGLKFMVYLQKENIIDESGMPKERFSAEFPKEGPSILRIQQVVRGDSAAYFCASSPGTGGTMNTEAFFGQGTRLTVV.

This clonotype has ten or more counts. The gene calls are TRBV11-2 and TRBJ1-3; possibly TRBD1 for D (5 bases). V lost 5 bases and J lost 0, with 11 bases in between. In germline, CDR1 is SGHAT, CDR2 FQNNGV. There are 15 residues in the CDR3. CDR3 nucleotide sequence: TGTGCCAGCAGCCCGCAGACAGTCTCTGGAAACACCATATATTTT. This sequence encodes CASSPQTVSGNTIYF.

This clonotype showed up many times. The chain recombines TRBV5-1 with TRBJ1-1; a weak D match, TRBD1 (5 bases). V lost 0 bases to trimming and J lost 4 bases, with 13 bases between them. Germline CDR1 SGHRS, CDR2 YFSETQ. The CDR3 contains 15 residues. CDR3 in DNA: TGCGCCAGCAGCTTGGCACGCCCCGGGGGCACTGAAGCTTTCTTT. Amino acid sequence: CASSLARPGGTEAFF.

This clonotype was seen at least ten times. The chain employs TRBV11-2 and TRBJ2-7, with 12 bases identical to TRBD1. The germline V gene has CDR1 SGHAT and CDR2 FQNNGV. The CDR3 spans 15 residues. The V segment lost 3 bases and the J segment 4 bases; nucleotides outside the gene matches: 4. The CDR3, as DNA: TGTGCCAGCAGCTTGGGGACAGGGGGCTGGTACGAGCAGTACTTC. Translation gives CASSLGTGGWYEQYF. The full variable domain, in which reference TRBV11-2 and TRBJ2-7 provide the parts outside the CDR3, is EAGVAQSPRYKIIEKRQSVAFWCNPISGHATLYWYQQILGQGPKLLIQFQNNGVVDDSQLPKDRFSAERLKGVDSTLKIQPAKLEDSAVYLCASSLGTGGWYEQYFGPGTRLTVT.

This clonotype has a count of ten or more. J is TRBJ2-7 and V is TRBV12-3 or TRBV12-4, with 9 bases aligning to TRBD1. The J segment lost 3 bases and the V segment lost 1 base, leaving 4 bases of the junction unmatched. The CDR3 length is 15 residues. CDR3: CASSLGGDRDYEQYF. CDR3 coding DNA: TGTGCCAGCAGTTTAGGGGGGGACAGGGACTACGAGCAGTACTTC.

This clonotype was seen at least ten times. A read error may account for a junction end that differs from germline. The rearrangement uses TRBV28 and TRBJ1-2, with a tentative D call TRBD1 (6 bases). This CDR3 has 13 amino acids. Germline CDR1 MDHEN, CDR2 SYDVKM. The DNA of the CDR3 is TGTGCCAGCAGTAGTGACAGGTTCAATGGCTGCACCTTC. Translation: CASSSDRFNGCTF.

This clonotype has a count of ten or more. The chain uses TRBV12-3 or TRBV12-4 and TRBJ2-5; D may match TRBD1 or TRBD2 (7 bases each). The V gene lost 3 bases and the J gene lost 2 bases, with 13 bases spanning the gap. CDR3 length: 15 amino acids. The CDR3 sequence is CASSLAQGGQETQYF. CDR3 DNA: TGTGCCAGCAGTTTGGCTCAGGGGGGGCAAGAGACCCAGTACTTC.

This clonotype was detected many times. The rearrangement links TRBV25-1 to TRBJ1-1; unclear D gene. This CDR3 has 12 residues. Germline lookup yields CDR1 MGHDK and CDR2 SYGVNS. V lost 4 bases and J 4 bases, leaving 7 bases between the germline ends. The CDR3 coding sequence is TGTGCCAGCAGTGTGTCGGGCACTGAAGCTTTCTTT. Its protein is CASSVSGTEAFF.

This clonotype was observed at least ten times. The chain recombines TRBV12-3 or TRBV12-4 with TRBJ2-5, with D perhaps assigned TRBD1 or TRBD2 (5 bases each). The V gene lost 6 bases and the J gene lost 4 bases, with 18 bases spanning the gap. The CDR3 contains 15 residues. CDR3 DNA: TGTGCCAGCAGGGGACGGGGCCTACTAACAGAGACCCAGTACTTC. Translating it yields CASRGRGLLTETQYF.

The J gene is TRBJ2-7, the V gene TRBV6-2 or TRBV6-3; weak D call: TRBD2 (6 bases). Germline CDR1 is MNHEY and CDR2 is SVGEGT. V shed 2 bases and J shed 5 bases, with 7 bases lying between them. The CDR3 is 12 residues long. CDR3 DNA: TGTGCCAGCAGTTACAGGAGGGACGAGCAGTACTTC. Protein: CASSYRRDEQYF.

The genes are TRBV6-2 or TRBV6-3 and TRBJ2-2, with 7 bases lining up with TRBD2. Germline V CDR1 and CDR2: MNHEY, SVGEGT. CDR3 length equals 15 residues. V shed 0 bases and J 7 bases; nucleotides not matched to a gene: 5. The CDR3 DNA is TGTGCCAGCAGTTACTCGTTGGCGGGGGTCGGGGAGCTGTTTTTT. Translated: CASSYSLAGVGELFF.

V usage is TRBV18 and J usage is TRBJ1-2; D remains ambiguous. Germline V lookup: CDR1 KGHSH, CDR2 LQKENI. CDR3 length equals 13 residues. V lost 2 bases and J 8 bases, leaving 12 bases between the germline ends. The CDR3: CASSPRPGDGYTF. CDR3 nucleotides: TGTGCCAGCTCACCAAGGCCAGGAGACGGCTACACCTTC.

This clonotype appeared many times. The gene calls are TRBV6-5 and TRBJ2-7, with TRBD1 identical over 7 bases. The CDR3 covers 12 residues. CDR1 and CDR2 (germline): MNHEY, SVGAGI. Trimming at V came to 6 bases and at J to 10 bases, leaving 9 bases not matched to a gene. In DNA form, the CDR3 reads TGTGCCAGCAGCTTCCGACAGGGCCTACAGTACTTC. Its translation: CASSFRQGLQYF.

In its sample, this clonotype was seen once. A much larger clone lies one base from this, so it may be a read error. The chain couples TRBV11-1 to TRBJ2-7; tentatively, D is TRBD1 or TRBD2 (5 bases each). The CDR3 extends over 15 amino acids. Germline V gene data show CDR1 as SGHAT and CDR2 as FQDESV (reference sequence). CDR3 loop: CASSLIGTAAYKQYF. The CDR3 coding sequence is TGTGCCAGCAGCCTAATTGGGACGGCCGCCTACAAGCAGTACTTC.

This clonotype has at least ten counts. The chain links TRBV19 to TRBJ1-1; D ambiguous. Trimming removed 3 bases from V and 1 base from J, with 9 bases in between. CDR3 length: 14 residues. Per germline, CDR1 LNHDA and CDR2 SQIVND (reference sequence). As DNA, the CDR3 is TGTGCCAGTAGTATCGGATTTTCGAACACTGAAGCTTTCTTT. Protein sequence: CASSIGFSNTEAFF.

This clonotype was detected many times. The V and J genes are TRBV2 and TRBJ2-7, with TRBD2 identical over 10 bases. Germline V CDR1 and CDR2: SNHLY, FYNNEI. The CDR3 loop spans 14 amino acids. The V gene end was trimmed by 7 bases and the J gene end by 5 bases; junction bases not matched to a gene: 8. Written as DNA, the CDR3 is TGTGCCAGCACCAAAGCGGGAGGGCGTCACGAGCAGTACTTC. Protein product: CASTKAGGRHEQYF.

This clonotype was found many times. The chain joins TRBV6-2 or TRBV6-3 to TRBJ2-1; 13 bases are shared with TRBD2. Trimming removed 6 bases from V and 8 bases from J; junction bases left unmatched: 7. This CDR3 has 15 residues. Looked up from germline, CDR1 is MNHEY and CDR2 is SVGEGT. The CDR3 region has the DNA TGTGCCAGCAGCACCGGGACTAGCGGGATCGATGAGCAGTTCTTC. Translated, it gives CASSTGTSGIDEQFF.